These 9 T cell receptor beta chains share one sample of origin, sequenced in a study of cytomegalovirus exposure and HLA in healthy donors. PCR was performed using 60 Vbeta and 13 Jbeta primers. The assay was immunoSEQ multiplex PCR, and TCRdb's table has in-frame clones only and misses some. The data show around 200,000 clones, roughly four fifths seen once. Sequencing was done on a sample of PBMCs. The source is a girl aged 2-10 years in good health and CMV-seronegative.

This chain links TRBV27 with TRBJ2-3; TRBD1 aligns across 7 bases. Germline CDR1 MNHEY, CDR2 SMNVEV (reference sequence). V dropped 2 bases and J dropped 5; count of bases not matched to a gene: 16. This CDR3 is 18 amino acids long. CDR3 nucleotides: TGTGCCAGCAGTTTAACCCCTCGACCTTGGACAGGACAAGATACGCAGTATTTT. Amino acid sequence: CASSLTPRPWTGQDTQYF.

This clone appeared a few times. CDR3 protein: CASSSSGVETQYF. CDR3 nucleotide sequence: TGTGCCAGCAGTTCTAGCGGGGTGGAGACCCAGTACTTC. The genes are TRBV2 and TRBJ2-5, with 9 bases that match TRBD2. The CDR3 has 13 amino acids. J lost 5 bases, V lost 5 bases, and 3 bases had no gene match. CDR1 is SNHLY and CDR2 is FYNNEI in the germline V gene.

The genes are TRBV7-7 and TRBJ2-5; the D gene is possibly TRBD2 (5 bases). Deletions cut 4 bases from V and 2 bases from J, with 14 bases between. CDR1 is SSHAT and CDR2 is FNYEAQ in the germline V gene (reference sequence). The CDR3 loop spans 15 amino acids. Written as DNA, the CDR3 is TGTGCCAGCAGCTCCCTTGGGAGACTTCAAGAGACCCAGTACTTC. Amino acids: CASSSLGRLQETQYF. Based on the CDR3 plus reference TRBV7-7 and TRBJ2-5, the full variable domain is GAGVSQSPRYKVTKRGQDVTLRCDPISSHATLYWYQQALGQGPEFLTYFNYEAQPDKSGLPSDRFSAERPEGSISTLTIQRTEQRDSAMYRCASSSLGRLQETQYFGPGTRLLVL.

The rearrangement joins TRBV11-2 to TRBJ1-1; a possible D gene is TRBD1 (5 bases). The V end lost 5 bases, the J end lost 10 bases, and 14 bases lay between the germline ends. CDR1 and CDR2 (germline): SGHAT, FQNNGV. The CDR3 totals 12 residues. Here the CDR3 reads CASSLTAGIAFF. The CDR3 region has the DNA TGTGCCAGCAGCCTAACCGCAGGGATAGCTTTCTTT. The complete variable domain, with remaining parts taken from reference TRBV11-2 and TRBJ1-1, reads EAGVAQSPRYKIIEKRQSVAFWCNPISGHATLYWYQQILGQGPKLLIQFQNNGVVDDSQLPKDRFSAERLKGVDSTLKIQPAKLEDSAVYLCASSLTAGIAFFGQGTRLTVV.

This chain joins TRBV27 and TRBJ2-7; D perhaps matches TRBD2 (5 bases). V lost 4 bases, J lost 0 bases, and 10 bases lay in between. This CDR3 contains 14 residues. Looked up from germline, CDR1 is MNHEY and CDR2 is SMNVEV (reference sequence). CDR3 coding DNA: TGTGCCAGCAGTTCCGGCCTAGCCTCCTACGAGCAGTACTTC. Translating it yields CASSSGLASYEQYF.

CDR3 in DNA: TGTGCCACTGCGGGACCCAGTAGGGTCTACGAGCAGTACTTC. Translated, it gives CATAGPSRVYEQYF. The chain employs TRBV10-3 and TRBJ2-7, with a tentative D call TRBD2 (6 bases). With 10 bases removed from V and 3 bases from J, the gap between germline ends came to 19 bases. The CDR3 runs to 14 residues. The germline CDR1 and CDR2 sequences are ENHRY and SYGVKD.

This clone was picked up a small number of times. The V gene is TRBV4-1, the J gene TRBJ2-7; D might be TRBD2 (7 bases). The CDR3 covers 15 residues. Trimming took 1 base from V and 4 from J, leaving 14 bases between them. Germline V gene lookup returns CDR1 MGHRA and CDR2 YSYEKL. This CDR3 reads CASSQGGGPWYEQYF. Written as DNA, the CDR3 is TGCGCCAGCAGCCAAGGCGGGGGCCCCTGGTACGAGCAGTACTTC.

The count of this clone is one. The CDR3 is CASSSQGAFGYTF. Written as DNA, the CDR3 is TGTGCCAGCAGCTCACAGGGGGCTTTCGGCTACACCTTC. The chain is built from TRBV13 and TRBJ1-2, with 9 bases that match TRBD1. From germline, CDR1 is PRHDT and CDR2 FYEKMQ (reference sequence). The length of the CDR3 is 13 residues. V gave up 4 bases and J gave up 8 bases; unmatched junction bases: 5.

The V call is TRBV7-6, the J call TRBJ1-2; weak D call: TRBD1 (6 bases). From germline, CDR1 is SGHVS and CDR2 FNYEAQ. CDR3 length equals 13 residues. The V end was cut by 3 bases, the J end by 4 bases, with 9 bases between. The CDR3 protein is CASSLDRTYGYTF. The CDR3 DNA follows: TGTGCCAGCAGCTTGGACAGAACCTATGGCTACACCTTC.